This passage covers 14 T cell receptor beta chains from one sample sequenced in a study of shared clonotypes between healthy human individuals. The data were produced by immunoSEQ multiplex PCR, yet TCRdb's version contains in-frame clones alone and is incomplete. This repertoire shows approximately 2,300,000 clones, around 92% found once; its top ten account for more than 0.35%. Sequenced: naive CD4+ T cells from PBMCs. Described subset: CD45RA+ positively selected. All receptors derive from a man aged 18 to 29 in good health. Some clones in this sample may be carry-over from other donors' samples.

This clone was counted once. The chain carries TRBV4-2 and TRBJ2-7; D might be TRBD2 (5 bases). The CDR3 contains 15 residues. Deletions cut 2 bases from V and 3 bases from J, with 14 bases between. The germline V gene encodes CDR1 LGHNA and CDR2 YNFKEQ. This chain's CDR3 is CASSQFDGILYEQYF. CDR3 nucleotides: TGTGCCAGCAGCCAATTTGACGGGATCCTCTACGAGCAGTACTTC.

J is TRBJ1-4 and V is TRBV27, with 7 bases matching TRBD1. This CDR3 is built from 13 residues. Trimming cost V 4 bases and J 9 bases; bases outside gene matches: 5. CDR1 is MNHEY, CDR2 SMNVEV, per germline (reference sequence). CDR3 region: CASSWTGGQKLFF. CDR3 in DNA: TGTGCCAGCAGTTGGACAGGAGGTCAAAAACTGTTTTTT.

The chain joins TRBV6-1 to TRBJ2-7; maybe TRBD1 (6 bases). V was shortened by 6 bases and J by 4 bases, with 16 bases between the two germline ends. The CDR3 covers 14 residues. Germline V CDR1 and CDR2: MNHNS, SASEGT. The CDR3 reads CASSSYRDSYEQYF. The CDR3 coding sequence is TGTGCCAGCAGCTCCTACAGGGATTCTTACGAGCAGTACTTC.

The rearrangement uses TRBV6-5 and TRBJ1-1; D is uncertain. The CDR3 is made up of 13 amino acids. CDR1 and CDR2 (germline): MNHEY, SVGAGI. Between the trimmed V and J ends, which lost 7 bases and 1 base, there was a span of 10 bases. The CDR3 DNA reads TGTGCCAGCATTTCGGGCCAGAACACTGAAGCTTTCTTT. This translates into CASISGQNTEAFF.

This clone appeared once. V usage is TRBV18 and J usage is TRBJ2-3, with 7 bases aligning to TRBD1. Per germline, CDR1 KGHSH and CDR2 LQKENI. V was clipped by 3 bases and J by 3 bases; unmatched bases: 9. The CDR3 runs to 16 residues. The CDR3 spells CASSPRTGGQTDTQYF. In DNA, the CDR3 is TGTGCCAGCTCACCCCGGACAGGCGGGCAAACAGATACGCAGTATTTT. Full variable domain (outside the CDR3, taken from reference TRBV18 and TRBJ2-3): NAGVMQNPRHLVRRRGQEARLRCSPMKGHSHVYWYRQLPEEGLKFMVYLQKENIIDESGMPKERFSAEFPKEGPSILRIQQVVRGDSAAYFCASSPRTGGQTDTQYFGPGTRLTVL.

A few counts support this clone. The rearrangement joins TRBV10-3 to TRBJ1-1; D is undetermined. This CDR3 contains 14 residues. V dropped 3 bases and J dropped 5 bases, with 13 bases sitting between them. Per germline, CDR1 ENHRY and CDR2 SYGVKD. This chain's CDR3 is CAISDSLPRTEAFF. CDR3 sequence (DNA): TGTGCCATCAGTGATAGTCTACCGAGGACTGAAGCTTTCTTT.

Notes on this clone: Distinct nucleotide sequences in the sample also encode this CDR3. The chain links TRBV5-1 to TRBJ2-7; D remains unclear. Germline lookup yields CDR1 SGHRS and CDR2 YFSETQ. The CDR3 totals 14 residues. V lost 0 bases to trimming and J lost 0 bases, with 7 bases between them. CDR3 sequence (DNA): TGCGCCAGCAGCTTGGTTGCAGGCTCCTACGAGCAGTACTTC. It encodes CASSLVAGSYEQYF.

This clone was seen a single time. The rearrangement uses TRBV9 and TRBJ2-2; D is uncertain. V gave up 2 bases and J gave up 3 bases, with 11 bases separating them. The germline CDR1 and CDR2 sequences are SGDLS and YYNGEE. The CDR3 covers 15 residues. CDR3 protein: CASSVQSFDTGELFF. The CDR3 bases are TGTGCCAGCAGCGTCCAATCGTTTGACACCGGGGAGCTGTTTTTT.

This sequence joins TRBV19 and TRBJ2-7; D is perhaps TRBD1 or TRBD2 (5 bases each). This CDR3 contains 15 residues. Trimming stripped 8 bases from V and 4 bases from J, with 21 bases between. The germline CDR1 and CDR2 sequences are LNHDA and SQIVND (reference sequence). Here the CDR3 reads CASSSLARERYEQYF. CDR3 sequence (DNA): TGTGCCAGTTCTAGTCTTGCCAGGGAGCGGTACGAGCAGTACTTC.

The genes are TRBV28 and TRBJ2-1; 8 nucleotides align to TRBD2. J was trimmed by 2 bases and V by 6 bases; bases with no gene match: 15. The CDR3 extends over 18 amino acids. Germline V CDR1 and CDR2: MDHEN, SYDVKM. CDR3 sequence reads: CASRDGAGGASPYNEQFF. Here the CDR3 DNA reads TGTGCCAGCAGGGACGGGGCGGGGGGCGCTAGCCCCTACAATGAGCAGTTCTTC.

The chain joins TRBV15 to TRBJ2-1; either TRBD1 or TRBD2 may supply D (7 bases each). V lost 3 bases and J lost 9, with 12 bases in between. The CDR3 contains 13 residues. Looked up from germline, CDR1 is LNHNV and CDR2 is YYDKDF (reference sequence). CDR3 sequence (DNA): TGTGCCACCAGCAGTGACAGGGAGGGTGAGCAGTTCTTC. Translating gives CATSSDREGEQFF.

The V and J genes are TRBV19 and TRBJ2-3; the match to TRBD1 covers 9 bases. The CDR3 loop spans 15 amino acids. After removal of 8 bases from V and 5 bases from J, the junction contained 11 bases not matched to a gene. Germline lookup yields CDR1 LNHDA and CDR2 SQIVND (reference sequence). CDR3 sequence (DNA): TGTGCCAGTGCCAGGACCGGACAGGGGAAAGATACGCAGTATTTT. Translation: CASARTGQGKDTQYF.

This chain uses TRBV6-6 with TRBJ1-4; a weak D match, TRBD1 (5 bases). CDR1 and CDR2 from the germline V gene are MNHNY and SVGAGI (reference sequence). The CDR3 runs 13 residues. With 6 bases removed from V and 5 bases from J, the gap between germline ends came to 10 bases. The DNA for the CDR3 is TGTGCCAGCAGAAGACAGATAAATGAAAAACTGTTTTTT. Translated, it gives CASRRQINEKLFF.

The CDR3 sequence: CASSQVPPDTQYF. The CDR3 nucleotides are TGCGCCAGCAGCCAAGTACCCCCAGATACGCAGTATTTT. The chain uses TRBV5-1 and TRBJ2-3; no firm D call. The germline V gene encodes CDR1 SGHRS and CDR2 YFSETQ. V was shortened by 4 bases and J by 4 bases, with 10 bases between the two germline ends. There are 13 residues in the CDR3.